The clone carrying this T cell receptor beta chain was seen a few times. What it binds is not known. TCRdb fed the reads into MiXCR, producing one record per CDR3 protein. The sample carries roughly 730,000 distinct CDR3 sequences, around a third recorded once. The CDR3 runs to 14 residues. V was pared by 3 bases and J by 4 bases, with 2 bases of the junction left unmatched. Germline V gives CDR1 LNHDA, CDR2 SQIVND (reference sequence). This entry is derived from a study of T cell repertoires in cytomegalovirus infection. Study overall: Public TCR beta signatures marked donors with CMV infection and the matching HLA.

Study-level results: In two of eight donors, the top clonotype was HLA-C-restricted CMV-specific.

The specimen comprised cultured PBMCs, sampled from culture after CMV antigen stimulation. The TCR was taken from a human donor in good health (CMV status not recorded). Some clones in this sample may be carry-over from other donors' samples. V is TRBV19 and J is TRBJ2-3, with 9 bases identical to TRBD2. For the CDR3, the DNA is TGTGCCAGTAGTATGGGACTAGCTGCAGATACGCAGTATTTT. This gives the protein CASSMGLAADTQYF.